The 22 T cell receptor beta chains reported below all come from one sample, sequenced in a study of T cells in Graves' hyperthyroidism and ophthalmopathy. What was amplified from RNA transcripts were TCR beta CDR3 regions. First-round RT-PCR targeting the TCR CDR3 was performed with the HTBI primer set. MiXCR was run by TCRdb on the multiplex PCR reads, yielding one entry per CDR3 protein. This sample carries roughly 720,000 distinct CDR3 sequences, 17% of them seen once, and the ten largest clones take about a sixth. Sequenced material: blood. Receptors originate from a man aged 50-60 years with Graves' hyperthyroidism.

DNA for the CDR3: TGTGCCAGCGGGGGGCAGGGGAGTAATTCACCCCTCCACTTT. Amino acids: CASGGQGSNSPLHF. V and J are TRBV9 and TRBJ1-6, with D perhaps matching TRBD1 (6 bases). With 7 bases removed from V and 6 bases from J, the gap between germline ends came to 14 bases. This CDR3 comprises 14 residues. CDR1 SGDLS and CDR2 YYNGEE come from the germline V gene.

The chain recombines TRBV4-1 with TRBJ2-1, with TRBD2 identical over 10 bases. CDR1 is MGHRA, CDR2 YSYEKL, per germline. This CDR3 is built from 17 residues. Unmatched junction bases numbered 7, after V lost 0 bases and J lost 5 bases. Written as DNA, the CDR3 is TGCGCCAGCAGCCAAGAGGGGCGGACTAGCGGTAACAATGAGCAGTTCTTC. Translation: CASSQEGRTSGNNEQFF.

The J gene is TRBJ1-2, the V gene TRBV7-9; D not resolved. The length of the CDR3 is 12 residues. V was pared by 1 base and J by 7 bases, with 7 bases between. Germline lookup yields CDR1 SEHNR and CDR2 FQNEAQ (reference sequence). The DNA of the CDR3 is TGTGCCAGCAGCTTAGGGTCGGGTGGCTACACCTTC. Translated: CASSLGSGGYTF.

This clonotype was recorded at least ten times. This sequence joins TRBV7-9 and TRBJ2-1, with D unresolved. Germline V gene lookup returns CDR1 SEHNR and CDR2 FQNEAQ (reference sequence). V lost 5 bases, J lost 8 bases, and 7 bases lay in between. The CDR3 is 11 amino acids. CDR3 loop: CASSQVDEQFF. The CDR3 bases are TGTGCCAGCAGCCAAGTTGATGAGCAGTTCTTC. Complete variable domain (other parts from reference TRBV7-9 and TRBJ2-1): DTGVSQNPRHKITKRGQNVTFRCDPISEHNRLYWYRQTLGQGPEFLTYFQNEAQLEKSRLLSDRFSAERPKGSFSTLEIQRTEQGDSAMYLCASSQVDEQFFGPGTRLTVL.

This clonotype was detected ten times or more. J is TRBJ1-2 and V is TRBV5-1; the D is unclear. The germline V and J ends were trimmed by 0 bases and 0 bases, with 6 bases remaining between them. Germline loops: CDR1 SGHRS, CDR2 YFSETQ. This CDR3 spans 14 amino acids. CDR3 protein: CASSLATTNYGYTF. CDR3 coding DNA: TGCGCCAGCAGCTTGGCCACGACTAACTATGGCTACACCTTC.

In this sample, this clonotype turned up many times. V is TRBV30 and J is TRBJ1-5, with TRBD1 matching over 11 bases. CDR1 and CDR2 from the germline V gene are GTSNPN and SVGIG (reference sequence). The CDR3 is 17 residues long. With 2 bases clipped from V and 3 bases from J, the junction kept 9 bases outside the gene matches. The DNA of the CDR3 is TGTGCCTGGAGTAAACGAGGACAGGGGGCCATCAATCAGCCCCAGCATTTT. Its translation: CAWSKRGQGAINQPQHF. Combining the CDR3 with reference TRBV30 and TRBJ1-5 gives the whole variable domain SQTIHQWPATLVQPVGSPLSLECTVEGTSNPNLYWYRQAAGRGLQLLFYSVGIGQISSEVPQNLSASRPQDRQFILSSKKLLLSDSGFYLCAWSKRGQGAINQPQHFGDGTRLSIL.

In its sample, this clonotype was seen many times. This chain links TRBV20-1 with TRBJ1-3; perhaps TRBD1 as D (6 bases). Germline loops: CDR1 DFQATT, CDR2 SNEGSKA (reference sequence). The V gene lost 3 bases and the J gene lost 0 bases, with 15 bases spanning the gap. This CDR3 contains 16 residues. CDR3 in DNA: TGCAGTGCTAGCCCGGACAGCGCCTACTCTGGAAACACCATATATTTT. Amino acids: CSASPDSAYSGNTIYF.

This clonotype was detected many times. This chain joins TRBV28 and TRBJ2-7; 16 bases fit TRBD2. This CDR3 region has 18 residues. Germline V gene data show CDR1 as MDHEN and CDR2 as SYDVKM. V shed 6 bases, J shed 0 bases, and the junction held 8 bases outside the gene matches. The CDR3: CASRLKGLAGGSSYEQYF. The CDR3 DNA reads TGTGCCAGCAGATTAAAGGGACTAGCGGGAGGGAGCTCCTACGAGCAGTACTTC.

This clonotype has just a few counts. V is TRBV29-1 and J is TRBJ2-1, with TRBD1 identical over 10 bases. Germline assignment: CDR1 SQVTM and CDR2 ANQGSEA. The CDR3 extends over 14 amino acids. J was trimmed by 2 bases and V by 4 bases; bases with no gene match: 2. The CDR3 DNA is TGCAGCGTTGGACAGGGGGCCACCTACAATGAGCAGTTCTTC. Translated: CSVGQGATYNEQFF.

Remarks on this clonotype: This may come from a read error, since a much larger clone is one base off. The chain recombines TRBV6-5 with TRBJ2-1; D gene ambiguous. The CDR3 sequence is 16 residues long. Germline CDR1 is MNHEY and CDR2 is SVGAGI. The CDR3 protein is CASSYSLQQGYNGQFF. The CDR3 DNA follows: TGTGCCAGCAGTTACTCGTTACAGCAAGGGTACAATGGGCAGTTCTTC.

V and J are TRBV29-1 and TRBJ1-5; D ambiguous. The CDR3 is 12 amino acids. V shed 4 bases and J shed 3 bases, with 7 bases lying between them. The germline CDR1 and CDR2 sequences are SQVTM and ANQGSEA. CDR3 DNA: TGCAGCGTTGGGAGCGACAATCAGCCCCAGCATTTT. It specifies CSVGSDNQPQHF.

The rearrangement links TRBV12-5 to TRBJ1-2; D is ambiguous. The ends were cut back, 1 base at V and 2 bases at J, with 5 bases in the middle. CDR3 size: 13 residues. Germline CDR1 LGHNT, CDR2 FRNRAP. The CDR3 region is CASGLDRNYGYTF. The CDR3 region has the DNA TGTGCTAGTGGTTTGGACCGAAACTATGGCTACACCTTC.

With regard to this clonotype: With a much larger clone just one base away, this may be a read error. As the CDR3 is not closed by the conserved phenylalanine or tryptophan, this likely results from a read error. The genes are TRBV5-1 and TRBJ2-3; the D is unclear. V lost 2 bases, J lost 2 bases, and 9 bases lay in between. CDR1 and CDR2 from the germline V gene are SGHRS and YFSETQ. The CDR3 loop spans 14 amino acids. The CDR3 reads CASSFTEYTDTQYL. CDR3 nucleotide sequence: TGCGCCAGCAGCTTCACGGAGTACACAGATACGCAGTATTTA.

This clonotype was counted at least ten times. The gene calls are TRBV20-1 and TRBJ2-2, with 8 bases fitting TRBD2. Losses at the gene ends were 6 bases for V and 1 base for J; bases not matched to a gene: 7. The CDR3 extends over 15 amino acids. The germline gives CDR1 DFQATT, CDR2 SNEGSKA (reference sequence). The CDR3 region has the DNA TGCAGTGCCGGGAGGGACGGACTGAACACCGGGGAGCTGTTTTTT. Its protein is CSAGRDGLNTGELFF.

V usage is TRBV20-1 and J usage is TRBJ1-2, with D perhaps TRBD1 (6 bases). This CDR3 comprises 13 residues. CDR1 is DFQATT and CDR2 is SNEGSKA in the germline V gene (reference sequence). Deletions cut 4 bases from V and 4 bases from J, with 13 bases between. As DNA, the CDR3 is TGCAGTGCTAACAGGGTCTCCCTCTATGGCTACACCTTC. This sequence encodes CSANRVSLYGYTF.

This clonotype showed up many times. The chain joins TRBV2 to TRBJ2-5; no firm D call. Germline V CDR1 and CDR2: SNHLY, FYNNEI. V was pared by 8 bases and J by 1 base, with 14 bases between. CDR3 length: 14 amino acids. In DNA, the CDR3 is TGTGCCAGCTCCCCTGCGAATTCCCAAGAGACCCAGTACTTC. Amino acid sequence: CASSPANSQETQYF.

This clonotype has a count of ten or more. The rearrangement links TRBV6-6 to TRBJ2-3; tentatively, D is TRBD2 (6 bases). Germline values: CDR1 MNHNY, CDR2 SVGAGI (reference sequence). The ends were cut back, 0 bases at V and 2 bases at J, with 15 bases in the middle. The CDR3 covers 17 residues. In nucleotides, the CDR3 is TGTGCCAGCAGTTACTCGAGGCCCGGCGGGACCACAGATACGCAGTATTTT. Translation: CASSYSRPGGTTDTQYF.

This clonotype was recorded at least ten times. The chain uses TRBV10-3 and TRBJ1-1, with D possibly TRBD1 on 5 matching bases. The CDR3 runs to 14 residues. The germline gives CDR1 ENHRY, CDR2 SYGVKD. The V end lost 6 bases, the J end lost 1 base, and 12 bases lay between the germline ends. The CDR3 nucleotides read TGTGCCATCAGCGAACAGGAGACGAACACTGAAGCTTTCTTT. Translating gives CAISEQETNTEAFF.

The chain carries TRBV7-2 and TRBJ2-7; 10 bases agree with TRBD1. V lost 7 bases, J lost 2 bases, and 5 bases stayed unmatched. Germline V gene lookup returns CDR1 SGHTA and CDR2 FQGNSA. CDR3 length equals 14 residues. CDR3: CASTPDRGAYEQYF. The CDR3 DNA reads TGTGCCAGCACCCCGGACAGGGGGGCCTACGAGCAGTACTTC.

This sequence joins TRBV7-8 and TRBJ2-7; TRBD1 aligns across 7 bases. Germline CDR1 SGHVS, CDR2 FQNEAQ. The CDR3 has 14 residues. V lost 5 bases to trimming and J lost 0 bases; unmatched junction nucleotides: 4. For the CDR3, the DNA is TGTGCCAGCAGCAAGACAGGGCCCTCCTACGAGCAGTACTTC. Translation gives CASSKTGPSYEQYF.

The chain recombines TRBV7-2 with TRBJ2-1, with D perhaps given as TRBD1 or TRBD2 (6 bases each). The V end lost 5 bases, the J end lost 12 bases, and 14 bases lay between the germline ends. The germline CDR1 and CDR2 sequences are SGHTA and FQGNSA. CDR3 length: 12 residues. The CDR3 loop reads CASSAAGGRQFF. CDR3 DNA sequence: TGTGCCAGCAGCGCAGCTGGGGGGCGGCAGTTCTTC.

This clonotype occurred many times. The rearrangement links TRBV6-2 or TRBV6-3 to TRBJ2-5; D perhaps matches TRBD2 (5 bases). The length of the CDR3 is 15 residues. The V and J ends lost 7 bases and 2 bases respectively, with 17 bases between them. Germline V gives CDR1 MNHEY, CDR2 SVGEGT. Here the CDR3 DNA reads TGTGCCAGCACGCCGGACTTTCCGATACAAGAGACCCAGTACTTC. It is translated as CASTPDFPIQETQYF.